One sample yielded the 27 T cell receptor beta chains listed below, sequenced in a study of T cells after yellow fever vaccination. MiXCR was run by TCRdb on the 5' RACE reads, yielding one entry per CDR3 protein. Altogether under 300,000 distinct CDR3 sequences are present, 6.9% being singletons, with the ten largest covering approximately 0.85%. Here the sequenced sample was CD4+ T cells sorted from PBMCs, taken 15 days after the yellow fever booster vaccination. The origin of the receptors is a man aged 25 to 45 who received the YFV17D yellow fever vaccine.

This clonotype was seen only a few times. The rearrangement joins TRBV27 to TRBJ1-1, with 8 bases lining up with TRBD1. V dropped 2 bases and J dropped 4; count of bases not matched to a gene: 15. Per germline, CDR1 MNHEY and CDR2 SMNVEV (reference sequence). The CDR3 sequence is 18 residues long. The CDR3 nucleotides read TGTGCCAGCAGTTTACAGGGGGCGTTTAACTCTGTGGGCACTGAAGCTTTCTTT. It specifies CASSLQGAFNSVGTEAFF.

This clonotype was recorded many times. J is TRBJ2-6 and V is TRBV10-3; 13 bases map to TRBD2. V trimming: 0 bases; J trimming: 2 bases; junction bases outside the gene matches: 13. CDR3 size: 22 residues. From germline, CDR1 is ENHRY and CDR2 SYGVKD. The CDR3 DNA sequence: TGTGCCATCAGTGAGTCGGTTGGGACTAGCGGGAACCCGCTAACTGGGGCCAACGTCCTGACTTTC. It specifies CAISESVGTSGNPLTGANVLTF.

This clonotype has only a few counts. The V gene is TRBV6-5, the J gene TRBJ1-2; 10 nucleotides agree with TRBD1. Germline V gives CDR1 MNHEY, CDR2 SVGAGI. The CDR3 loop spans 12 amino acids. After removal of 4 bases from V and 10 bases from J, the junction contained 3 bases not matched to a gene. The CDR3 loop is CASSSGQGDYTF. CDR3 nucleotide sequence: TGTGCCAGCAGTTCCGGACAGGGGGACTACACCTTC.

The V and J genes are TRBV25-1 and TRBJ2-6, with D perhaps matching TRBD1 (5 bases). The CDR3 has 17 residues. Per germline, CDR1 MGHDK and CDR2 SYGVNS. Trimming shortened V by 5 bases and J by 0 bases, and 14 bases separated the two germline ends. The CDR3 nucleotides are TGTGCCAGCAGTCCCCAGGGCTCCTTCTCTGGGGCCAACGTCCTGACTTTC. As protein: CASSPQGSFSGANVLTF.

This clonotype has a count of ten or more. The J gene is TRBJ2-3, the V gene TRBV4-2; 7 nucleotides match TRBD2. CDR1 is LGHNA and CDR2 is YNFKEQ in the germline V gene. CDR3 length: 16 amino acids. The junction had 8 bases not matched to a gene; V was cut back by 1 base and J by 4 bases. DNA for the CDR3: TGTGCCAGCAGCCAAGGTGATAGCGGGTTGGCAGATACGCAGTATTTT. Protein sequence: CASSQGDSGLADTQYF.

In its sample, this clonotype was seen a few times. The chain couples TRBV4-3 to TRBJ2-5; TRBD1 might be the D (5 bases). CDR1 is LGHNA and CDR2 is YSLEER in the germline V gene. V lost 0 bases, J lost 1 base, and 12 bases lay in between. The CDR3 is made up of 16 amino acids. This chain's CDR3 is CASSQEGPDTQETQYF. DNA for the CDR3: TGCGCCAGCAGCCAAGAAGGTCCGGACACCCAAGAGACCCAGTACTTC.

The chain uses TRBV6-2 or TRBV6-3 and TRBJ1-1; D not certain. The V gene's germline CDR1 is MNHEY and CDR2 SVGEGT. CDR3 length equals 15 residues. V lost 6 bases, J lost 1 base, and 15 bases lay in between. The CDR3 DNA reads TGTGCCAGCAGCCCCATTAACAGACCGAACACTGAAGCTTTCTTT. Translating it yields CASSPINRPNTEAFF.

Ten or more counts support this clonotype. The chain combines TRBV5-1 with TRBJ2-5; 7 nucleotides line up with TRBD1. In germline, CDR1 is SGHRS, CDR2 YFSETQ. V shed 0 bases, J shed 4 bases, and the junction held 6 bases outside the gene matches. This CDR3 spans 15 amino acids. In DNA, the CDR3 is TGCGCCAGCAGCTTGGCCCGACAGGGCGCAGAGACCCAGTACTTC. The encoded protein is CASSLARQGAETQYF.

This clonotype showed up many times. The CDR3 spells CASSLGDRGRVDTQYF. The CDR3 DNA reads as TGTGCCAGCAGCTTAGGAGACAGGGGGCGGGTAGATACGCAGTATTTT. The V and J genes are TRBV7-2 and TRBJ2-3, with 10 nucleotides matching TRBD1. In germline, CDR1 is SGHTA, CDR2 FQGNSA. The CDR3 runs 16 residues. The J segment lost 5 bases and the V segment lost 1 base, leaving 6 bases of the junction unmatched.

The chain recombines TRBV20-1 with TRBJ2-5, with 7 bases fitting TRBD2. Trimming cost V 6 bases and J 3 bases; bases outside gene matches: 4. This CDR3 spans 12 amino acids. CDR1 and CDR2 from the germline V gene are DFQATT and SNEGSKA (reference sequence). This chain's CDR3 is CSAILAKETQYF. The CDR3 DNA reads TGCAGTGCAATACTAGCGAAAGAGACCCAGTACTTC.

This clonotype showed up just a few times. In DNA form, the CDR3 reads TGCGCCAGCAGCCAAGAACCCGCAGGGGATTCACCCCTCCACTTT. This encodes CASSQEPAGDSPLHF. V usage is TRBV4-3 and J usage is TRBJ1-6, with D maybe TRBD1 (6 bases). The CDR3 consists of 15 residues. The V gene's germline CDR1 is LGHNA and CDR2 YSLEER. The V end was cut by 0 bases, the J end by 8 bases, with 11 bases between.

The table lists this clonotype with a few counts. The chain recombines TRBV10-3 with TRBJ2-3, with D possibly matching TRBD1 (6 bases). Trimming took off 6 bases at V and 1 base at J, with 14 bases between the two ends. There are 15 residues in the CDR3. Germline V gene data show CDR1 as ENHRY and CDR2 as SYGVKD. The DNA for the CDR3 is TGTGCCATCAGCGGAGACAGGTCAGGCACAGATACGCAGTATTTT. Translating gives CAISGDRSGTDTQYF.

This sequence joins TRBV20-1 and TRBJ1-1, with a tentative D call TRBD1 (5 bases). This CDR3 has 13 amino acids. Looked up from germline, CDR1 is DFQATT and CDR2 is SNEGSKA (reference sequence). DNA of the CDR3: TGCAGGGGGGGACCTCCTTCGAACACTGAAGCTTTCTTT. Translation: CRGGPPSNTEAFF.

Only a few counts were recorded for this clonotype. The CDR3 sequence is CASSILSYNEQFF. In DNA, the CDR3 is TGTGCCAGCAGTATCCTCTCCTACAATGAGCAGTTCTTC. V gene TRBV6-2 or TRBV6-3 combines with J gene TRBJ2-1; D not resolved. The CDR3 consists of 13 residues. In germline, CDR1 is MNHEY, CDR2 SVGEGT. Trimming shortened V by 5 bases and J by 0 bases, and 5 bases separated the two germline ends.

This clonotype has only a few counts. The chain combines TRBV18 with TRBJ2-3; D unresolved. CDR1 and CDR2 (germline): KGHSH, LQKENI. Trimming left V 6 bases short and J 1 base short, with 8 bases between. The CDR3 runs 13 residues. The CDR3 loop is CASSPFRTDTQYF. The DNA of the CDR3 is TGTGCCAGCTCCCCATTTCGCACAGATACGCAGTATTTT.

This clonotype was seen more than once but under ten times. This sequence joins TRBV20-1 and TRBJ1-1; possibly TRBD1 for D (6 bases). Germline V CDR1 and CDR2: DFQATT, SNEGSKA (reference sequence). CDR3 length equals 16 residues. Trimming shortened V by 3 bases and J by 0 bases, and 17 bases separated the two germline ends. This CDR3 reads CSARSARTVMNTEAFF. The CDR3 bases are TGCAGTGCTAGGAGTGCCAGGACAGTCATGAACACTGAAGCTTTCTTT.

The table lists this clonotype with many counts. The rearrangement joins TRBV18 to TRBJ2-5; TRBD2 is a possible D gene (5 bases). Germline V gene data show CDR1 as KGHSH and CDR2 as LQKENI. V lost 2 bases and J lost 2, with 18 bases in between. There are 17 residues in the CDR3. DNA of the CDR3: TGTGCCAGCTCACCAACTATAGGCGCGGGCCAACAAGAGACCCAGTACTTC. Protein: CASSPTIGAGQQETQYF. Looking up the rest from reference TRBV18 and TRBJ2-5 gives the full variable domain: NAGVMQNPRHLVRRRGQEARLRCSPMKGHSHVYWYRQLPEEGLKFMVYLQKENIIDESGMPKERFSAEFPKEGPSILRIQQVVRGDSAAYFCASSPTIGAGQQETQYFGPGTRLLVL.

V gene TRBV6-2 or TRBV6-3 combines with J gene TRBJ1-5, with TRBD1 identical over 8 bases. CDR3 length equals 14 residues. Per germline, CDR1 MNHEY and CDR2 SVGEGT. Germline trimming cut 7 bases from V and 5 bases from J; bases unmatched to any gene: 7. The CDR3, as DNA: TGTGCCAGCAACCCGACAGGGGTTGATCAGCCCCAGCATTTT. This gives the protein CASNPTGVDQPQHF.

This clonotype appeared many times. The chain links TRBV9 to TRBJ2-2; D unclear. This CDR3 has 14 amino acids. The germline V and J ends were trimmed by 5 bases and 0 bases, with 8 bases remaining between them. CDR1 and CDR2 from the germline V gene are SGDLS and YYNGEE. The CDR3 sequence is CASSVTTNTGELFF. The CDR3 DNA is TGTGCCAGCAGTGTAACTACGAACACCGGGGAGCTGTTTTTT.

The chain couples TRBV7-9 to TRBJ2-7, with 12 bases aligning to TRBD2. Germline V lookup: CDR1 SEHNR, CDR2 FQNEAQ (reference sequence). The CDR3 is made up of 17 amino acids. Trimming removed 1 base from V and 5 bases from J; junction bases left unmatched: 9. CDR3 sequence reads: CASSLGRGLAGTDEQYF. The CDR3 nucleotides are TGTGCCAGCAGCTTAGGGAGAGGACTAGCGGGGACCGACGAGCAGTACTTC.

The chain carries TRBV7-9 and TRBJ1-1, with 9 nucleotides matching TRBD1. The length of the CDR3 is 16 residues. With V trimmed by 5 bases and J by 4 bases, 11 bases remained unmatched. Germline values: CDR1 SEHNR, CDR2 FQNEAQ (reference sequence). CDR3 region: CASSTPWTGEATEAFF. The CDR3 DNA is TGTGCCAGCAGCACGCCCTGGACAGGGGAGGCCACTGAAGCTTTCTTT.

This clonotype was picked up many times. The DNA for the CDR3 is TGTGCCAGCAACCGAGCGGGAGCGGGCACAGATACGCAGTATTTT. Protein: CASNRAGAGTDTQYF. The J gene is TRBJ2-3, the V gene TRBV6-1, with 8 bases identical to TRBD2. V dropped 7 bases and J dropped 1; count of bases not matched to a gene: 7. Looked up from germline, CDR1 is MNHNS and CDR2 is SASEGT. The length of the CDR3 is 15 residues.

This clonotype was recorded a few times. The genes are TRBV5-1 and TRBJ2-1; D could derive from TRBD1 or TRBD2 (5 bases each). Germline lookup yields CDR1 SGHRS and CDR2 YFSETQ. The ends were cut back, 3 bases at V and 5 bases at J, with 15 bases in the middle. The CDR3 consists of 15 residues. CDR3 loop: CASSSGSGPNNEQFF. In nucleotides, the CDR3 is TGCGCCAGCAGCTCGGGATCGGGACCAAACAATGAGCAGTTCTTC. Full variable domain (outside the CDR3, taken from reference TRBV5-1 and TRBJ2-1): KAGVTQTPRYLIKTRGQQVTLSCSPISGHRSVSWYQQTPGQGLQFLFEYFSETQRNKGNFPGRFSGRQFSNSRSEMNVSTLELGDSALYLCASSSGSGPNNEQFFGPGTRLTVL.

This clonotype was counted between two and nine times. The rearrangement uses TRBV6-1 and TRBJ2-7; either TRBD1 or TRBD2 may fit D (5 bases each). CDR3 length: 15 amino acids. Trimming stripped 6 bases from V and 2 bases from J, with 17 bases between. Per the germline V gene, CDR1 is MNHNS and CDR2 is SASEGT. The CDR3 protein is CASSKIWDPAYEQYF. The CDR3 nucleotides read TGTGCCAGCAGCAAGATTTGGGACCCTGCCTACGAGCAGTACTTC.

This clonotype was found a few times. The chain carries TRBV19 and TRBJ2-2, with TRBD1 matching 12 bases. The ends lost 6 bases at V and 3 bases at J; junction bases unmatched: 17. Germline CDR1 reads LNHDA; CDR2 reads SQIVND (reference sequence). This CDR3 contains 20 residues. The chain's CDR3 is CASSLLPGQGAIQDTGELFF. The CDR3 DNA sequence: TGTGCCAGTAGCTTACTGCCGGGACAGGGGGCTATTCAGGACACCGGGGAGCTGTTTTTT.

This clonotype was seen many times. An end of the junction differs from the germline gene, which may be a read error. The chain combines TRBV28 with TRBJ2-7; D possibly corresponds to TRBD2 (5 bases). The CDR3 runs to 11 residues. Germline values: CDR1 MDHEN, CDR2 SYDVKM. This CDR3 reads CASSGAYEQYF. In DNA, the CDR3 is TGCGCCAGCAGCGGCGCCTACGAGCAGTACTTC.

Details on this clonotype: A read error may be the cause here, since a much bigger clone is one base away. The V call is TRBV20-1, the J call TRBJ2-3; D is possibly TRBD1 (5 bases). Trimming took off 4 bases at V and 0 bases at J, with 14 bases between the two ends. The germline gives CDR1 DFQATT, CDR2 SNEGSKA (reference sequence). The CDR3 loop spans 15 amino acids. In DNA, the CDR3 is TGCAGTGCTAACGATAGACAGATTAGCACAGATACGCAGTATTTT. It codes for CSANDRQISTDTQYF.